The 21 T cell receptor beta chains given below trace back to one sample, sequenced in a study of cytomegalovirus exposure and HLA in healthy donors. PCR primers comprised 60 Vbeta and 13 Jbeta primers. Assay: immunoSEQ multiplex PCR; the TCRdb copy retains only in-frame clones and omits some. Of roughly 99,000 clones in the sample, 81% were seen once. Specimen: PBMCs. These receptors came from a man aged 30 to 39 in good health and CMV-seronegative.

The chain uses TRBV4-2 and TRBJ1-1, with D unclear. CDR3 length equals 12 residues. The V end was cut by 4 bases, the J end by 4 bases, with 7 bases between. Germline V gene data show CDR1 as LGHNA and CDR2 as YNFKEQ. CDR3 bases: TGTGCCAGCAGCCTCTCTTCCACTGAAGCTTTCTTT. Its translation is CASSLSSTEAFF.

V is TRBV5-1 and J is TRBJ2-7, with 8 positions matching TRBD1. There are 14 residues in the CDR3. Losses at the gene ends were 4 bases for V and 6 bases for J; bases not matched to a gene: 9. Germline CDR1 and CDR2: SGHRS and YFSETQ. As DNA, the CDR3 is TGCGCCAGCAGCACCGGGACAGGTTCCCTCGAGCAGTACTTC. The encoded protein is CASSTGTGSLEQYF.

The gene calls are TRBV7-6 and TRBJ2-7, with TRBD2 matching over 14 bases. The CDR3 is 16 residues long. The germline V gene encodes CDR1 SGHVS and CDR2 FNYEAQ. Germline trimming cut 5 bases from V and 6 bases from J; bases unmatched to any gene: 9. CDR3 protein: CASSRKGLAGVGEQYF. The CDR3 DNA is TGTGCCAGCAGCCGGAAGGGACTAGCGGGAGTAGGCGAGCAGTACTTC.

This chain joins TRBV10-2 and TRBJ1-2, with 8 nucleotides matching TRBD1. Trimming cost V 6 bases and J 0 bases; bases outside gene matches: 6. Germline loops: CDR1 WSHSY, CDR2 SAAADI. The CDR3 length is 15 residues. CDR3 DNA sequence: TGCGCCAGCAGCGAGGACAGGGTCGCTAACTATGGCTACACCTTC. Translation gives CASSEDRVANYGYTF.

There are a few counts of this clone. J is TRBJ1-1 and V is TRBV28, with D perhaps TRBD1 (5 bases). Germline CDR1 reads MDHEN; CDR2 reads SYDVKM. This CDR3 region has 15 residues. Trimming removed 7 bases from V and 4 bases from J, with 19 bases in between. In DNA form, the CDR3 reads TGTGCCAGCACCCACGCGGGGCAGCGAGGCACTGAAGCTTTCTTT. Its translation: CASTHAGQRGTEAFF.

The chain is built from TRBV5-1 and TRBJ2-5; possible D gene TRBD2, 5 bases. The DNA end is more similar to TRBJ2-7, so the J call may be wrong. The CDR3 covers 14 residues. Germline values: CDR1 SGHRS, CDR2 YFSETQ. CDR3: CASSLALREPEQYF. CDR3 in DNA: TGCGCCAGCAGCTTGGCCCTCCGGGAACCCGAGCAGTACTTC.

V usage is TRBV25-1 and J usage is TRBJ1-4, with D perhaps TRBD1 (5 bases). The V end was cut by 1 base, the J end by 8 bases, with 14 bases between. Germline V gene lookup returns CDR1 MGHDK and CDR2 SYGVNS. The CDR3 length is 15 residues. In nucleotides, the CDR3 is TGTGCCAGCAGTGAATTTGGGCAGGGCAGAGAAAAACTGTTTTTT. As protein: CASSEFGQGREKLFF.

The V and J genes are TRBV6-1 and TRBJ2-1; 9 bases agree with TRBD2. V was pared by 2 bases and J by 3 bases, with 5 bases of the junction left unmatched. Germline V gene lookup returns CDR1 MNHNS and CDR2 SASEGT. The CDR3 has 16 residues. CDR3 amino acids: CASSEMGGGVYNEQFF. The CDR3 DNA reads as TGTGCCAGCAGTGAAATGGGCGGGGGGGTCTACAATGAGCAGTTCTTC.

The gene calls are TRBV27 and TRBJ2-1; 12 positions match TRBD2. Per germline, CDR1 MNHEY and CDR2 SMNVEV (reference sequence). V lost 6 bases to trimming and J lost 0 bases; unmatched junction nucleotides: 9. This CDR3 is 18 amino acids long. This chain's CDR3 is CASRGGTSGYSSYNEQFF. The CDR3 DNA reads TGTGCCAGCAGGGGAGGGACTAGCGGGTACAGCTCCTACAATGAGCAGTTCTTC.

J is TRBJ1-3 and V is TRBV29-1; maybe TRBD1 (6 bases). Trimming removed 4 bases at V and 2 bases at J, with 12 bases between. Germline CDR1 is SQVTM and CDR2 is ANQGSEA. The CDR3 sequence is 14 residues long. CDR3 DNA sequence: TGCAGCGTTGTTTTGGGGGCCCCTGGAAACACCATATATTTT. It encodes CSVVLGAPGNTIYF. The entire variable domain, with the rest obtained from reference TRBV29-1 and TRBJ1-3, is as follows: SAVISQKPSRDICQRGTSLTIQCQVDSQVTMMFWYRQQPGQSLTLIATANQGSEATYESGFVIDKFPISRPNLTFSTLTVSNMSPEDSSIYLCSVVLGAPGNTIYFGEGSWLTVV.

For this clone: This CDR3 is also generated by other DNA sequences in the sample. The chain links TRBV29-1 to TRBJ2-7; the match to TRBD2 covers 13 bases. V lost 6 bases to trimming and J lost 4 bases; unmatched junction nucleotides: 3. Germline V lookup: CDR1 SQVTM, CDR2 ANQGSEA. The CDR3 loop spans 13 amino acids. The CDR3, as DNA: TGCAGCGTAAGGACTAGCGGGAGTTACGAGCAGTACTTC. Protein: CSVRTSGSYEQYF.

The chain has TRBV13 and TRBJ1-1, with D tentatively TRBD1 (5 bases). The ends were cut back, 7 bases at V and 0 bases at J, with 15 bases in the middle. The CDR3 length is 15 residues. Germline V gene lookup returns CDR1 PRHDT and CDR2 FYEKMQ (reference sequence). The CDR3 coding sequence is TGTGCCAGCAAGACAGCAATTTTGATGAACACTGAAGCTTTCTTT. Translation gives CASKTAILMNTEAFF.

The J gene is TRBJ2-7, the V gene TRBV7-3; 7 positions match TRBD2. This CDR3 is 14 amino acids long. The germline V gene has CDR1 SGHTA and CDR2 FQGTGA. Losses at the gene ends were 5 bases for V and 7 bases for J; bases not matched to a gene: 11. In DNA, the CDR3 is TGTGCCAGCAGCCCGAGCGGGGACCACCGGGAGCAGTACTTC. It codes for CASSPSGDHREQYF. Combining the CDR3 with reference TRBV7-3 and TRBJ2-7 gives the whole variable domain GAGVSQTPSNKVTEKGKYVELRCDPISGHTALYWYRQSLGQGPEFLIYFQGTGAADDSGLPNDRFFAVRPEGSVSTLKIQRTERGDSAVYLCASSPSGDHREQYFGPGTRLTVT.

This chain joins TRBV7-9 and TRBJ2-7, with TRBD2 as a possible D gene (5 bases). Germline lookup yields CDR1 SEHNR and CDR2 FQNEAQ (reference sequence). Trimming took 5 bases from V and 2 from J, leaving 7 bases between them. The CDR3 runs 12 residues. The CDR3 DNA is TGTGCCAGCAGCCCCGGGACCTACGAGCAGTACTTC. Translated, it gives CASSPGTYEQYF.

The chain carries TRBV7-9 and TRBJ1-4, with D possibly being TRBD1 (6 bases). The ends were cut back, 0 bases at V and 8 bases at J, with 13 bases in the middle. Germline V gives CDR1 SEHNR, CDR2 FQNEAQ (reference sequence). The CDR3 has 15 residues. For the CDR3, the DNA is TGTGCCAGCAGCTTAGCTACAGGGTGGGACGAAAAACTGTTTTTT. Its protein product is CASSLATGWDEKLFF.

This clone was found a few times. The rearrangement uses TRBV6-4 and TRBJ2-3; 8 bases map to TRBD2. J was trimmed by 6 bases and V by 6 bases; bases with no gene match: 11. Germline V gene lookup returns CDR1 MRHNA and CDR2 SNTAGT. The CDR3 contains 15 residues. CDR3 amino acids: CASSPRAGGEDTQYF. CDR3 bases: TGTGCCAGCAGCCCACGGGCGGGGGGCGAGGATACGCAGTATTTT.

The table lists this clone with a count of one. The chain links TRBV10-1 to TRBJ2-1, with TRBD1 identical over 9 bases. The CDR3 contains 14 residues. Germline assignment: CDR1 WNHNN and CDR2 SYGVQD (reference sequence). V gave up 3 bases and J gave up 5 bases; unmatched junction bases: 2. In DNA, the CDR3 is TGCGCCAGCAGTGACTGGACAGGGGACAATGAGCAGTTCTTC. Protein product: CASSDWTGDNEQFF.

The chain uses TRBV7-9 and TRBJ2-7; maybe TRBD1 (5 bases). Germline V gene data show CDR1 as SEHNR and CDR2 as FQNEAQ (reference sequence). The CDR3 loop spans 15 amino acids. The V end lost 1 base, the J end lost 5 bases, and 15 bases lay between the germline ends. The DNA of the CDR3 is TGTGCCAGCAGCTTAGATGGGGCATCGTCCAACGAGCAGTACTTC. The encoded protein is CASSLDGASSNEQYF. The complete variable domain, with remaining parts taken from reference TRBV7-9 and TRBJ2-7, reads DTGVSQNPRHKITKRGQNVTFRCDPISEHNRLYWYRQTLGQGPEFLTYFQNEAQLEKSRLLSDRFSAERPKGSFSTLEIQRTEQGDSAMYLCASSLDGASSNEQYFGPGTRLTVT.

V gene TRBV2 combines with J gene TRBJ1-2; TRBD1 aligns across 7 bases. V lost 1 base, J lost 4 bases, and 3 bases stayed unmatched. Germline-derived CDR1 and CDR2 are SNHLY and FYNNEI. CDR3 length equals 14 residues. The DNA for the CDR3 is TGTGCCAGCAGTGAAGAAGGGGGCATCTATGGCTACACCTTC. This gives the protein CASSEEGGIYGYTF.

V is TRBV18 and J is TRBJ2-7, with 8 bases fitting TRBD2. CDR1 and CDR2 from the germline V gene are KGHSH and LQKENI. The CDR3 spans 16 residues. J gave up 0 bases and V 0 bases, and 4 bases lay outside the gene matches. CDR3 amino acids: CASSPPTSVGSYEQYF. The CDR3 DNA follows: TGTGCCAGCTCACCACCGACTAGCGTTGGCTCCTACGAGCAGTACTTC.

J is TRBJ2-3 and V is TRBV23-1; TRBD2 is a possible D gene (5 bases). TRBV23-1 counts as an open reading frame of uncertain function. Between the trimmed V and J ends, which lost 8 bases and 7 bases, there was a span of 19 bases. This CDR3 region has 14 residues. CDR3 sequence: CASSRGLNTNTQYF. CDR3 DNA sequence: TGCGCCAGCTCCCGAGGACTGAACACCAATACGCAGTATTTT.